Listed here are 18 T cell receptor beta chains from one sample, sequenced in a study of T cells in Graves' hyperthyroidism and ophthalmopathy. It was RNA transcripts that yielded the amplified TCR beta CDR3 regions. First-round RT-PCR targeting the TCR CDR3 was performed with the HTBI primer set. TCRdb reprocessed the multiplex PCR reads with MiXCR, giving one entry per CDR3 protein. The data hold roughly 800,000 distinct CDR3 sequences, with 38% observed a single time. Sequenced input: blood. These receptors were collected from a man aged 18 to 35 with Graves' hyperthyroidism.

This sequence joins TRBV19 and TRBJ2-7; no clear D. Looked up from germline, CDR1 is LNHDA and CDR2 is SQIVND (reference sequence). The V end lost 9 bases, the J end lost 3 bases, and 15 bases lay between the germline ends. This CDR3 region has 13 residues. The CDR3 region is CASSHTADYEQYF. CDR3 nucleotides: TGTGCCAGCAGCCATACAGCTGACTACGAGCAGTACTTC.

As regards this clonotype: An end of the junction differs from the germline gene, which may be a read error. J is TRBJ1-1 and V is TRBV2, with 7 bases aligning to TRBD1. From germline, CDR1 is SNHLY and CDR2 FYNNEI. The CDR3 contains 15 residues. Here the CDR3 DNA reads TGTGCCAGCAGCCCGGAACAGGGGTCGAACACTGGAGCTTTCTTT. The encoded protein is CASSPEQGSNTGAFF.

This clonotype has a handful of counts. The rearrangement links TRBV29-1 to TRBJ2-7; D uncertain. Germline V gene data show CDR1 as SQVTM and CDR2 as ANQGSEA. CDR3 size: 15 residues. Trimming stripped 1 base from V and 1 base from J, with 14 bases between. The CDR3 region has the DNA TGCAGCGTTGAAGTCGATGGAAAGAGATCCTACGAGCAGTACTTC. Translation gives CSVEVDGKRSYEQYF.

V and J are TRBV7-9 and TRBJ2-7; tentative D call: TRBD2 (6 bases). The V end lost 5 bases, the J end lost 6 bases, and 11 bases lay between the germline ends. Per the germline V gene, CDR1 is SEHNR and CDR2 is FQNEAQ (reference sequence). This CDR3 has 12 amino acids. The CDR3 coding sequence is TGTGCCAGCAGCACCGTGCGGGGCGAGCAGTACTTC. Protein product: CASSTVRGEQYF.

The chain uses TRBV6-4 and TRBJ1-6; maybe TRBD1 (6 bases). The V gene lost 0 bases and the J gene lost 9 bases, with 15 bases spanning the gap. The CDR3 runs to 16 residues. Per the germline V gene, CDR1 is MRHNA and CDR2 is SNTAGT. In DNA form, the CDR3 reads TGTGCCAGCAGTGACTCGATAGGGGGAATAGGTTCACCCCTCCACTTT. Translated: CASSDSIGGIGSPLHF.

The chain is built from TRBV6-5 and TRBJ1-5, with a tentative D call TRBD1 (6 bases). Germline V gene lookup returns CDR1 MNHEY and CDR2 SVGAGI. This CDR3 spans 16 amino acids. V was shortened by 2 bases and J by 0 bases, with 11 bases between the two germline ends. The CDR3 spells CASSYGAGDSNQPQHF. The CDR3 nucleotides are TGTGCCAGCAGTTACGGGGCAGGGGATAGCAATCAGCCCCAGCATTTT.

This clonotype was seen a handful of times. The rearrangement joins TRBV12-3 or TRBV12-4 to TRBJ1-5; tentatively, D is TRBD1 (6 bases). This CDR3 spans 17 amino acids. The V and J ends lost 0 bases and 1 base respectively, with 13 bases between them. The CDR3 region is CASSLALGAPSNQPQHF. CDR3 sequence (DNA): TGTGCCAGCAGTTTAGCGCTGGGGGCACCCAGCAATCAGCCCCAGCATTTT.

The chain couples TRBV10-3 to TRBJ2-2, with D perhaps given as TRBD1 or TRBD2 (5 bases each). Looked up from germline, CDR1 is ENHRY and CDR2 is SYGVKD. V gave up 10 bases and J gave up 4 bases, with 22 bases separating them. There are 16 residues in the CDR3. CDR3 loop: CASRDRRRAATGELFF. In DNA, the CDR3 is TGTGCCAGCAGGGACCGTAGGCGGGCAGCCACCGGGGAGCTGTTTTTT.

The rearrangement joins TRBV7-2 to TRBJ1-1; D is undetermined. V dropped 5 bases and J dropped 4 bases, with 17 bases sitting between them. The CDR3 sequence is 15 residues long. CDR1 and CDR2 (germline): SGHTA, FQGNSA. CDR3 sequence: CASSRYTTEGTEAFF. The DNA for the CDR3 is TGTGCCAGCAGCCGATATACCACCGAGGGCACTGAAGCTTTCTTT.

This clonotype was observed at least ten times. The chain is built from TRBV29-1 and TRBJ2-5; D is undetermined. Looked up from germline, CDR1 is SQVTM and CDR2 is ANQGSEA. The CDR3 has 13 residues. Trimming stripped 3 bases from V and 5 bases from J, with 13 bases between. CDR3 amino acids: CSVEEGRRETQYF. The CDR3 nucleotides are TGCAGCGTTGAGGAAGGTCGTAGGGAGACCCAGTACTTC.

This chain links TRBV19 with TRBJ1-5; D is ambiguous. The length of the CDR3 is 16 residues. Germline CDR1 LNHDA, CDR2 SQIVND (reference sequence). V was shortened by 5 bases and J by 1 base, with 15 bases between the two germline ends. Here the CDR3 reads CASSQRSEASNQPQHF. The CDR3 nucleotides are TGTGCCAGTAGTCAGCGGTCGGAAGCAAGCAATCAGCCCCAGCATTTT.

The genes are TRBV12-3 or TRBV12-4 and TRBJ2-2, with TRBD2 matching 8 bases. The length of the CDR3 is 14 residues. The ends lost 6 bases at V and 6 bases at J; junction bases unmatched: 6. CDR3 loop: CASRPGGTSGELFF. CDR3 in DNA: TGTGCCAGCAGACCGGGGGGGACCTCCGGGGAGCTGTTTTTT.

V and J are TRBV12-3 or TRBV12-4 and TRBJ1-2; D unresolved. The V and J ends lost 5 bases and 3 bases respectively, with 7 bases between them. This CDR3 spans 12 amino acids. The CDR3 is CASSRVDYGYTF. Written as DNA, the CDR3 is TGTGCCAGCAGTAGGGTAGACTATGGCTACACCTTC.

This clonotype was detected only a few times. The CDR3 region is CASSSGTANSPLHF. The CDR3 DNA reads TGCGCCAGCAGCTCCGGGACGGCAAATTCACCCCTCCACTTT. This rearrangement joins TRBV5-1 to TRBJ1-6; possibly TRBD1 for D (5 bases). CDR1 and CDR2 from the germline V gene are SGHRS and YFSETQ. The CDR3 has 14 amino acids. V shed 3 bases and J shed 7 bases, with 11 bases lying between them. The full variable domain, with the rest looked up from reference TRBV5-1 and TRBJ1-6, is KAGVTQTPRYLIKTRGQQVTLSCSPISGHRSVSWYQQTPGQGLQFLFEYFSETQRNKGNFPGRFSGRQFSNSRSEMNVSTLELGDSALYLCASSSGTANSPLHFGNGTRLTVT.

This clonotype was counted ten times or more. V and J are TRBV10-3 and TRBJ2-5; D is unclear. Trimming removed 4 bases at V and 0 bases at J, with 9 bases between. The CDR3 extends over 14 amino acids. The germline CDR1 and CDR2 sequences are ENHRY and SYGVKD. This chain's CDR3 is CAISGRADQETQYF. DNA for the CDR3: TGTGCCATCAGTGGTAGGGCAGACCAAGAGACCCAGTACTTC.

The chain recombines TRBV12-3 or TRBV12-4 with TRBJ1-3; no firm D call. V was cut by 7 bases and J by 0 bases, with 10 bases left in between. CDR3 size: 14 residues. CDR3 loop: CASNGVGSGNTIYF. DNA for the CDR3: TGTGCCAGCAACGGGGTGGGCTCTGGAAACACCATATATTTT.

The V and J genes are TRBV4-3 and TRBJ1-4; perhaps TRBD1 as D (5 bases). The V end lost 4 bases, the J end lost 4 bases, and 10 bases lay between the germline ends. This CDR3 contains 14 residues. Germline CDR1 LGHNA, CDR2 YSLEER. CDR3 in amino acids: CASSLRGDNEKLFF. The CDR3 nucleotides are TGCGCCAGCAGCCTCCGGGGGGATAATGAAAAACTGTTTTTT.

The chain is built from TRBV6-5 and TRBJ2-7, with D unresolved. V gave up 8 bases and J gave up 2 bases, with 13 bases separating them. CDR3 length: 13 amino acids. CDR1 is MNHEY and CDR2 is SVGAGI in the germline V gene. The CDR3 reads CASPRGVTYEQYF. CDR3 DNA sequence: TGTGCCAGCCCCCGTGGGGTCACCTACGAGCAGTACTTC.